This TCR beta chain comes out of a study of blood T cell repertoires in COVID-19. The junction had 2 bases not matched to a gene; V was cut back by 3 bases and J by 3 bases. The CDR3 extends over 15 amino acids. The germline CDR1 and CDR2 sequences are WNHNN and SYGVQD (reference sequence). Clones were sequenced by immunoSEQ multiplex PCR, and TCRdb holds only the in-frame ones, with some missing. The sample records approximately 410,000 clones, roughly 90% being singletons. This clone was seen only once. The chain joins TRBV10-1 to TRBJ2-1; TRBD1 aligns across 10 bases. The sequenced sample consisted of peripheral blood. The TCR comes from a young woman with active or convalescent COVID-19. The CDR3 loop is CASSERTGGYNEQFF. For the CDR3, the DNA is TGCGCCAGCAGTGAAAGGACAGGGGGCTACAATGAGCAGTTCTTC.